The 25 T cell receptor beta chains given below trace back to one sample, sequenced in a study of regulatory T cells in long-lasting Graves disease. Construction of the TCR beta libraries employed iRepertoire HTBI primers in conjunction with Arm-PCR of CDR3 regions. From the multiplex PCR reads, TCRdb called clonotypes with MiXCR, one entry per CDR3 protein. Here the sample spans about 340,000 distinct CDR3 sequences, roughly a fifth being singletons. Regarding time point: persistent/refractory GD, antithyroid drugs over 5 years with positive TRAb. Extracted PBMC RNA gave rise to the TCR library. The sequencing here drew on peripheral blood mononuclear cells (PBMCs), taken when the disease was refractory, from a patient treated with antithyroid drugs. The receptors here all came from a female donor with Graves disease.

This chain links TRBV19 with TRBJ1-4, with 9 bases identical to TRBD1. The CDR3 totals 15 residues. V was pared by 7 bases and J by 2 bases, with 5 bases of the junction left unmatched. CDR1 LNHDA and CDR2 SQIVND come from the germline V gene (reference sequence). The DNA for the CDR3 is TGTGCCAGTAAGCGACAGGGGGTGACTAATGAAAAACTGTTTTTT. Translating it yields CASKRQGVTNEKLFF.

The chain combines TRBV2 with TRBJ2-1; D uncertain. Germline loops: CDR1 SNHLY, CDR2 FYNNEI. This CDR3 region has 15 residues. Trimming pared 6 bases from V and 0 bases from J, leaving 12 bases between. The CDR3 DNA is TGTGCCAGCAGACCCGGGTTGAGCTCCTACAATGAGCAGTTCTTC. Amino acids: CASRPGLSSYNEQFF.

The chain recombines TRBV29-1 with TRBJ1-2; tentative D call: TRBD1 (5 bases). The ends were cut back, 4 bases at V and 8 bases at J, with 11 bases in the middle. Germline V gives CDR1 SQVTM, CDR2 ANQGSEA. There are 11 residues in the CDR3. CDR3: CSVGGEGGYTF. Written as DNA, the CDR3 is TGCAGCGTTGGAGGGGAAGGAGGCTACACCTTC. The full variable domain, in which reference TRBV29-1 and TRBJ1-2 provide the parts outside the CDR3, is SAVISQKPSRDICQRGTSLTIQCQVDSQVTMMFWYRQQPGQSLTLIATANQGSEATYESGFVIDKFPISRPNLTFSTLTVSNMSPEDSSIYLCSVGGEGGYTFGSGTRLTVV.

This clonotype has more than one count but fewer than ten. The gene calls are TRBV6-1 and TRBJ2-7; 9 bases are a match to TRBD1. With V trimmed by 6 bases and J by 3 bases, 9 bases remained unmatched. CDR3 length: 15 amino acids. Germline-derived CDR1 and CDR2 are MNHNS and SASEGT. The CDR3 DNA reads as TGTGCCAGCAGCACAGGGGGCGGGCCCAGCTACGAGCAGTACTTC. It translates to CASSTGGGPSYEQYF.

This clonotype was seen at least ten times. The genes are TRBV6-1 and TRBJ1-4; D gene uncertain. Germline V gives CDR1 MNHNS, CDR2 SASEGT. There are 15 residues in the CDR3. Trimming left V 1 base short and J 12 bases short, with 18 bases between. CDR3 loop: CASSEGWAASPELFF. In nucleotides, the CDR3 is TGTGCCAGCAGTGAAGGGTGGGCAGCTTCTCCCGAACTGTTTTTT.

The table lists this clonotype with many counts. The V gene is TRBV12-3 or TRBV12-4, the J gene TRBJ1-2; D may be TRBD1 (6 bases). The CDR3 runs to 16 residues. V was clipped by 0 bases and J by 2 bases, with 13 bases between them. CDR3 sequence: CASSLAGGRGNYGYTF. The CDR3 DNA sequence: TGTGCCAGCAGTTTAGCGGGGGGGCGCGGAAACTATGGCTACACCTTC.

In the case of this clonotype: One base away lies a much larger clone, so this may be a sequencing read error. This chain links TRBV5-1 with TRBJ1-6; 8 positions match TRBD1. Germline-derived CDR1 and CDR2 are SGHRS and YFSETQ. This CDR3 has 15 residues. Written as DNA, the CDR3 is TGCGCCAGCGGCTTGGACCAGGGGGCCGGTTCACCCCTCCACTTT. It encodes CASGLDQGAGSPLHF.

The J gene is TRBJ1-1, the V gene TRBV20-1; the D is unclear. The CDR3 length is 14 residues. The germline V and J ends were trimmed by 0 bases and 0 bases, with 8 bases remaining between them. Germline-derived CDR1 and CDR2 are DFQATT and SNEGSKA (reference sequence). CDR3 nucleotides: TGCAGTGCTAGAGATCACAGCATGAACACTGAAGCTTTCTTT. Translation: CSARDHSMNTEAFF.

This sequence joins TRBV11-2 and TRBJ1-3, with D hard to call. The CDR3 totals 17 residues. CDR1 is SGHAT and CDR2 is FQNNGV in the germline V gene. V was cut by 5 bases and J by 3 bases, with 20 bases left in between. In nucleotides, the CDR3 is TGTGCCAGCAGCCCCCAGCCAAAGGGCAGTATTGGAAACACCATATATTTT. It is translated as CASSPQPKGSIGNTIYF.

At least ten counts were recorded for this clonotype. This chain uses TRBV5-1 with TRBJ1-4, with D possibly matching TRBD1 (5 bases). CDR3 length equals 14 residues. Germline loops: CDR1 SGHRS, CDR2 YFSETQ. V gave up 4 bases and J gave up 6 bases, with 13 bases separating them. The CDR3 nucleotides read TGCGCCAGCAGCAGGGACCCCCTTTATGAAAAACTGTTTTTT. This codes for CASSRDPLYEKLFF.

The CDR3 sequence: CASSLARGAWEETQYF. CDR3 DNA sequence: TGTGCCAGCAGCTTAGCTCGGGGGGCGTGGGAAGAGACCCAGTACTTC. The chain joins TRBV7-9 to TRBJ2-5, with D possibly being TRBD2 (7 bases). V lost 0 bases and J 3 bases, leaving 14 bases between the germline ends. CDR3 length: 16 amino acids. The germline CDR1 and CDR2 sequences are SEHNR and FQNEAQ (reference sequence).

This clonotype has just a few counts. This chain joins TRBV24-1 and TRBJ1-5; TRBD1 matches 7 bases. Trimming cost V 4 bases and J 4 bases; bases outside gene matches: 3. The germline CDR1 and CDR2 sequences are KGHDR and SFDVKD. This CDR3 contains 14 residues. CDR3 bases: TGTGCCACCAGTGAATGGGACAGTAATCAGCCCCAGCATTTT. Amino acids: CATSEWDSNQPQHF.

The V call is TRBV7-2, the J call TRBJ2-1; 9 positions agree with TRBD2. V was pared by 1 base and J by 7 bases, with 5 bases of the junction left unmatched. Germline lookup yields CDR1 SGHTA and CDR2 FQGNSA. The CDR3 sequence is 15 residues long. The CDR3 DNA reads TGTGCCAGCAGCTTAGTCGGCGGGGGGGGGAATGAGCAGTTCTTC. Translation: CASSLVGGGGNEQFF.

V is TRBV9 and J is TRBJ1-1; D is unclear. V was shortened by 0 bases and J by 1 base, with 7 bases between the two germline ends. The CDR3 is 14 residues long. Germline-derived CDR1 and CDR2 are SGDLS and YYNGEE. CDR3 loop: CASSVESGNTEAFF. As DNA, the CDR3 is TGTGCCAGCAGCGTAGAGTCGGGGAACACTGAAGCTTTCTTT.

This clonotype was seen a few times. The gene calls are TRBV10-1 and TRBJ2-5; 10 positions match TRBD2. The ends lost 3 bases at V and 5 bases at J; junction bases unmatched: 3. CDR1 and CDR2 from the germline V gene are WNHNN and SYGVQD (reference sequence). The CDR3 sequence is 14 residues long. The CDR3 DNA reads as TGCGCCAGCAGTGAAACTAGCGGGACGGAGACCCAGTACTTC. Its translation is CASSETSGTETQYF.

For the CDR3, the DNA is TGTGCCAGCTCAACGGGACGGTCTAATGAAAAACTGTTTTTT. This sequence encodes CASSTGRSNEKLFF. The chain links TRBV6-2 or TRBV6-3 to TRBJ1-4, with a tentative D call TRBD1 (5 bases). The germline V gene has CDR1 MNHEY and CDR2 SVGEGT. The CDR3 is made up of 14 amino acids. With 8 bases removed from V and 3 bases from J, the gap between germline ends came to 13 bases.

The chain has TRBV29-1 and TRBJ2-7, with a weak D call TRBD2 (5 bases). V dropped 7 bases and J dropped 0 bases, with 13 bases sitting between them. Per germline, CDR1 SQVTM and CDR2 ANQGSEA. The CDR3 contains 13 residues. The CDR3 bases are TGCAGCGGTGGAGAGGGCCCCTCCTACGAGCAGTACTTC. It codes for CSGGEGPSYEQYF.

This clonotype has just a few counts. The rearrangement links TRBV5-4 to TRBJ2-1, with TRBD2 matching over 10 bases. Unmatched junction bases numbered 9, after V lost 4 bases and J lost 8 bases. CDR3 length: 15 residues. The germline gives CDR1 SGHNT, CDR2 YYREEE (reference sequence). CDR3 sequence reads: CASSPGTSAIDEQFF. In nucleotides, the CDR3 is TGTGCCAGCAGCCCCGGGACTAGCGCAATTGATGAGCAGTTCTTC.

This clonotype came up once. The genes are TRBV4-1 and TRBJ2-7, with D possibly TRBD2 on 7 matching bases. The CDR3 totals 15 residues. The germline V gene encodes CDR1 MGHRA and CDR2 YSYEKL. Trimming cost V 2 bases and J 4 bases, with 15 bases left between them. The CDR3 here is CASSQPRGGLYEQYF. CDR3 in DNA: TGCGCCAGCAGCCAACCTAGGGGGGGGCTTTACGAGCAGTACTTC.

Concerning this clonotype: A far larger clone lies a single base away; this is likely a read error. V usage is TRBV12-3 or TRBV12-4 and J usage is TRBJ2-7; no reliable D call. CDR3 size: 14 residues. V was pared by 11 bases and J by 4 bases, with 21 bases between. This CDR3 is CAGDLTDIEYEQYF. CDR3 nucleotide sequence: TGTGCCGGCGACCTAACCGACATAGAGTACGAGCAGTACTTC.

This chain connects TRBV19 to TRBJ1-1; the D is unclear. Germline CDR1 and CDR2: LNHDA and SQIVND (reference sequence). Trimming cost V 1 base and J 2 bases, with 11 bases left between them. The CDR3 has 15 residues. CDR3 coding DNA: TGTGCCAGTAGTATAGTCGCGACACTTAACACTGAAGCTTTCTTT. Protein: CASSIVATLNTEAFF.

This clonotype was recorded at least ten times. J is TRBJ2-7 and V is TRBV15, with unresolved D. Germline lookup yields CDR1 LNHNV and CDR2 YYDKDF (reference sequence). Trimming removed 3 bases from V and 0 bases from J, with 12 bases in between. The CDR3 spans 15 residues. CDR3 loop: CATSRDVQNSYEQYF. The CDR3 DNA follows: TGTGCCACCAGCAGGGATGTCCAGAACTCCTACGAGCAGTACTTC.

CDR3 nucleotide sequence: TGCAGCGTTAGAAAGTACCCCGGACAGGGAGCAGATACGCAGTATTTT. It encodes CSVRKYPGQGADTQYF. The chain is built from TRBV29-1 and TRBJ2-3; 8 bases agree with TRBD1. The V segment lost 5 bases and the J segment 4 bases; nucleotides outside the gene matches: 14. The CDR3 sequence is 16 residues long. From germline, CDR1 is SQVTM and CDR2 ANQGSEA.

This clonotype has more than one count but fewer than ten. The chain is built from TRBV3-1 and TRBJ2-7; TRBD2 agrees at 9 bases. CDR3 length: 14 residues. Per germline, CDR1 LGHDT and CDR2 YNNKEL (reference sequence). V trimming: 1 base; J trimming: 4 bases; junction bases outside the gene matches: 2. CDR3: CASSQGSGRYEQYF. For the CDR3, the DNA is TGTGCCAGCAGCCAAGGCAGCGGGAGGTACGAGCAGTACTTC.

The chain carries TRBV6-2 or TRBV6-3 and TRBJ1-4; no firm D call. Trimming stripped 2 bases from V and 4 bases from J, with 8 bases between. This CDR3 spans 14 amino acids. Germline CDR1 is MNHEY and CDR2 is SVGEGT. CDR3 sequence reads: CASSYPGINEKLFF. CDR3 nucleotide sequence: TGTGCCAGCAGTTACCCGGGGATTAATGAAAAACTGTTTTTT.